What follows are 5 T cell receptor beta chains derived from one specimen sequenced in a study of shared clonotypes between healthy human individuals. Some clones are missing from TCRdb's copy, which holds only in-frame ones; the method was immunoSEQ multiplex PCR. The repertoire holds some 630,000 clones, with approximately 96% as singletons. As defined, naive CD8 cells were CD45RO-negative and positively selected for CCR7, with terminally differentiated effector memory CD45RA+ cells excluded. Source material: naive CD8+ T cells sorted from blood. These receptors were taken from a woman in her twenties or thirties in good health.

The V and J genes are TRBV7-9 and TRBJ2-1; no clear D. The CDR3 totals 16 residues. Trimming shortened V by 5 bases and J by 0 bases, and 14 bases separated the two germline ends. Germline CDR1 reads SEHNR; CDR2 reads FQNEAQ (reference sequence). The CDR3 here is CASSPPLRSSYNEQFF. In nucleotides, the CDR3 is TGTGCCAGCAGCCCCCCCCTTCGGAGCTCCTACAATGAGCAGTTCTTC.

This chain uses TRBV27 with TRBJ2-7, with 9 nucleotides matching TRBD2. Germline V gene sequence: CDR1 MNHEY, CDR2 SMNVEV (reference sequence). This CDR3 has 13 residues. V shed 9 bases, J shed 2 bases, and the junction held 5 bases outside the gene matches. Written as DNA, the CDR3 is TGTGCCAGTGCTAGCGGGATCCCCTACGAGCAGTACTTC. It specifies CASASGIPYEQYF.

V gene TRBV28 combines with J gene TRBJ2-7; no definite D call. V dropped 3 bases and J dropped 5 bases, with 11 bases sitting between them. The CDR3 is 13 amino acids. CDR1 MDHEN and CDR2 SYDVKM come from the germline V gene. The CDR3 is CASSLGRNDEQYF. In DNA, the CDR3 is TGTGCCAGCAGTTTGGGCAGAAACGACGAGCAGTACTTC.

This chain connects TRBV28 to TRBJ2-3; TRBD2 matches at 10 bases. The CDR3 is 18 amino acids. CDR1 and CDR2 from the germline V gene are MDHEN and SYDVKM. V gave up 1 base and J gave up 11 bases; unmatched junction bases: 18. Here the CDR3 reads CASSLFTLAGVPSSGQYF. CDR3 sequence (DNA): TGTGCCAGCAGTTTATTTACCCTAGCGGGAGTTCCTTCCAGTGGGCAGTATTTT.

The chain carries TRBV4-2 and TRBJ1-5; 8 nucleotides match TRBD1. CDR3 size: 17 residues. Germline V gene lookup returns CDR1 LGHNA and CDR2 YNFKEQ. J was trimmed by 2 bases and V by 4 bases; bases with no gene match: 10. The CDR3: CASSRVSRGLGNQPQHF. CDR3 nucleotides: TGTGCCAGCAGCCGAGTTTCCAGGGGGCTCGGCAATCAGCCCCAGCATTTT.